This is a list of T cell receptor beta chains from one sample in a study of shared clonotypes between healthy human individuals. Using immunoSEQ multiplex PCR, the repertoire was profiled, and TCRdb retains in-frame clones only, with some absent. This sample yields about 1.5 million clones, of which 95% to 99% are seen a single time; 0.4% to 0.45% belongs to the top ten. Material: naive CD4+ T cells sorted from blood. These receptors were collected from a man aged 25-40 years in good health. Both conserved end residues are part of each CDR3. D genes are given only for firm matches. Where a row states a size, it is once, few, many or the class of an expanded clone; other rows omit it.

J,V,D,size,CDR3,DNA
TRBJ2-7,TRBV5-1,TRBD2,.,CASSLRTSSYEQYF,TGCGCCAGCAGCTTACGGACTAGCTCCTACGAGCAGTACTTC
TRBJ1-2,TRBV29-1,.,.,CSPRSSEGF,TGCAGCCCCAGGAGCTCTGAAGGTTTC
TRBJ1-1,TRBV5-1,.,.,CASSRNGLGDTEAFF,TGCGCCAGCAGCCGGAACGGGCTCGGGGACACTGAAGCTTTCTTT
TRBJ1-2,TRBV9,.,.,CASSVPNYGYTF,TGTGCCAGCAGCGTCCCTAACTATGGCTACACCTTC
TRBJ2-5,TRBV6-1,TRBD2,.,CASSATRGETQYF,TGTGCCAGCAGCGCCACGCGGGGGGAGACCCAGTACTTC
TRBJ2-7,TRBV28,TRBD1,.,CASSQTFIDRGKYYEQYF,TGTGCCAGCAGCCAAACGTTCATTGACAGGGGGAAGTACTACGAGCAGTACTTC
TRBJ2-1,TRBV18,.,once,CASSPGGVEYNEQFF,TGTGCCAGCTCACCCGGGGGTGTGGAATACAATGAGCAGTTCTTC
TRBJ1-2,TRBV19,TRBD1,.,CASSIRTGTYGYTF,TGTGCCAGTAGTATAAGGACAGGAACCTATGGCTACACCTTC
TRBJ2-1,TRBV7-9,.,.,CASSLVTRLEDEQFF,TGTGCCAGCAGCTTAGTTACAAGGCTGGAGGATGAGCAGTTCTTC
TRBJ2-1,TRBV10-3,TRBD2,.,CAIRTLAGGPDEQFF,TGTGCCATCAGGACGCTAGCGGGAGGGCCTGATGAGCAGTTCTTC
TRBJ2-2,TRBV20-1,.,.,CSATVTGELFF,TGCAGTGCTACAGTCACCGGGGAGCTGTTTTTT
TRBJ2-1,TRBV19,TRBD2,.,CASSQRGVYNEQFF,TGTGCCAGTAGTCAGCGGGGGGTCTACAATGAGCAGTTCTTC
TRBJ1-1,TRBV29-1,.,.,CSVQGLYTEAFF,TGCAGCGTTCAGGGACTATATACTGAAGCTTTCTTT
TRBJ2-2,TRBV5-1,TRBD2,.,CASSLGLAGVKTGELFF,TGCGCCAGCAGCTTGGGACTAGCGGGAGTAAAAACCGGGGAGCTGTTTTTT
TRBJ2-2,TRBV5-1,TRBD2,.,CASSLTSALAGGPTGELFF,TGCGCCAGCAGCTTGACAAGTGCTCTAGCGGGAGGGCCTACCGGGGAGCTGTTTTTT
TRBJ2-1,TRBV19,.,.,CASSTQGGYNEQFF,TGTGCCAGTAGTACACAGGGAGGCTACAATGAGCAGTTCTTC
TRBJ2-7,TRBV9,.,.,CASSPGGTTSEQYF,TGTGCCAGCAGCCCAGGGGGGACTACCTCCGAGCAGTACTTC
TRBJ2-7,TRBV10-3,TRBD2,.,CAISESRTSGSYEQYF,TGTGCCATCAGTGAGTCGAGGACTAGCGGTTCCTACGAGCAGTACTTC
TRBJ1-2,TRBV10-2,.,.,CASSEASYGYTF,TGCGCCAGCAGTGAGGCCAGCTATGGCTACACCTTC
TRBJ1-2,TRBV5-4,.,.,CASRSKSDGGGFGYTF,TGTGCCAGCAGATCTAAGTCCGACGGGGGAGGCTTTGGCTACACCTTC
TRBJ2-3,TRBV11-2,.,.,CASSFFPDTQYF,TGTGCCAGCAGCTTCTTCCCAGATACGCAGTATTTT
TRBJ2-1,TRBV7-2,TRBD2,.,CASTPNWAGGRNEQFF,TGTGCCAGCACCCCCAATTGGGCGGGAGGGCGGAATGAGCAGTTCTTC
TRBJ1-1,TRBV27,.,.,CASRDVLEAFF,TGTGCCAGCAGGGACGTACTTGAAGCTTTCTTT
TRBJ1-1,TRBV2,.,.,CASSPQGSTEAFF,TGTGCCAGCAGTCCGCAAGGGTCCACTGAAGCTTTCTTT
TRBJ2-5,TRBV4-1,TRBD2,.,CASSLIVTSGPNQETQYF,TGCGCCAGCAGCCTGATCGTTACTAGCGGCCCAAACCAAGAGACCCAGTACTTC
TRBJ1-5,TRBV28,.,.,CASSLLFGLGGQPQHF,TGTGCCAGCAGTTTATTATTCGGGCTAGGGGGTCAGCCCCAGCATTTT
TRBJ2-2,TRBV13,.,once,CASSRDPDAGELFF,TGTGCCAGCAGCCGGGACCCCGACGCCGGGGAGCTGTTTTTT
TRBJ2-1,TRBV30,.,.,CAWRTSFRGNEQFF,TGTGCCTGGAGGACCTCATTCAGGGGCAATGAGCAGTTCTTC
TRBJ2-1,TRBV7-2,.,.,CASSSPGLYNEQFF,TGTGCCAGCAGCTCACCGGGACTCTACAATGAGCAGTTCTTC
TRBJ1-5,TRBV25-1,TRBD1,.,CASSEGKGAGNQPQHF,TGTGCCAGCAGTGAAGGTAAGGGGGCAGGCAATCAGCCCCAGCATTTT